This entry lists 5 T cell receptor beta chains sequenced from one sample in a study of blood T cell repertoires in COVID-19. Method: immunoSEQ multiplex PCR; TCRdb's copy keeps in-frame clones and lacks some. The table shows about 80,000 clones, with 87% occurring only once. The sample taken for sequencing was peripheral blood. These receptors were obtained from a woman aged 80 or over with active or convalescent COVID-19.

The chain combines TRBV11-2 with TRBJ2-1; TRBD1 matches at 7 bases. This CDR3 region has 14 residues. The V gene end was trimmed by 0 bases and the J gene end by 8 bases; junction bases not matched to a gene: 4. Germline values: CDR1 SGHAT, CDR2 FQNNGV. This CDR3 reads CASSLDQGVDEQFF. In DNA form, the CDR3 reads TGTGCCAGCAGCTTAGATCAGGGGGTCGATGAGCAGTTCTTC. Using reference TRBV11-2 and TRBJ2-1 for the parts outside the CDR3, the full variable domain is EAGVAQSPRYKIIEKRQSVAFWCNPISGHATLYWYQQILGQGPKLLIQFQNNGVVDDSQLPKDRFSAERLKGVDSTLKIQPAKLEDSAVYLCASSLDQGVDEQFFGPGTRLTVL.

The V and J genes are TRBV5-5 and TRBJ1-3; tentative D call: TRBD1 (6 bases). CDR3 length: 14 residues. Germline V gene lookup returns CDR1 SGHKS and CDR2 YYEKEE (reference sequence). The V gene lost 4 bases and the J gene lost 2 bases, with 10 bases spanning the gap. For the CDR3, the DNA is TGTGCCAGCAGCCATGGGACAACTGGAAACACCATATATTTT. It yields the protein CASSHGTTGNTIYF.

This chain uses TRBV7-8 with TRBJ2-3; D is unclear. Germline V gene lookup returns CDR1 SGHVS and CDR2 FQNEAQ. V gave up 5 bases and J gave up 0 bases, with 9 bases separating them. The CDR3 consists of 14 residues. The CDR3 DNA is TGTGCCAGCAGCCGCGAAACTAGCACAGATACGCAGTATTTT. Its protein is CASSRETSTDTQYF.

The chain joins TRBV6-1 to TRBJ2-7, with 7 bases matching TRBD1. The CDR3 consists of 14 residues. Germline V gives CDR1 MNHNS, CDR2 SASEGT. V dropped 5 bases and J dropped 3; count of bases not matched to a gene: 7. The CDR3 DNA sequence: TGTGCCAGCAGTACTCCGGGACAGTACTACGAGCAGTACTTC. Its translation is CASSTPGQYYEQYF.

V and J are TRBV28 and TRBJ2-1; D possibly corresponds to TRBD1 (6 bases). This CDR3 contains 15 residues. Per the germline V gene, CDR1 is MDHEN and CDR2 is SYDVKM. Trimming shortened V by 10 bases and J by 6 bases, and 22 bases separated the two germline ends. The CDR3 protein is CATQRTAARVNEQFF. The DNA of the CDR3 is TGTGCCACCCAAAGGACAGCGGCTAGGGTCAATGAGCAGTTCTTC. Variable domain in full (rest from reference TRBV28 and TRBJ2-1): DVKVTQSSRYLVKRTGEKVFLECVQDMDHENMFWYRQDPGLGLRLIYFSYDVKMKEKGDIPEGYSVSREKKERFSLILESASTNQTSMYLCATQRTAARVNEQFFGPGTRLTVL.